This TCR beta chain was obtained from a study of cytomegalovirus exposure and HLA in healthy donors. V lost 1 base, J lost 0 bases, and 9 bases lay in between. CDR3 size: 15 residues. Germline assignment: CDR1 MNHEY and CDR2 SMNVEV (reference sequence). This PCR relied on a set of 60 Vbeta primers and 13 Jbeta primers. Using immunoSEQ multiplex PCR, the repertoire was profiled, and TCRdb retains in-frame clones only, with some absent. Of 100,000 to 150,000 clones in the sample, approximately 80% were seen once. Sequenced input: PBMCs. The J gene is TRBJ1-1, the V gene TRBV27, with D possibly being TRBD1 (5 bases). The source is a girl aged 2-10 years in good health and CMV-seronegative. DNA of the CDR3: TGTGCCAGCAGTTTATACCAGGGAATGAACACTGAAGCTTTCTTT. This sequence encodes CASSLYQGMNTEAFF.